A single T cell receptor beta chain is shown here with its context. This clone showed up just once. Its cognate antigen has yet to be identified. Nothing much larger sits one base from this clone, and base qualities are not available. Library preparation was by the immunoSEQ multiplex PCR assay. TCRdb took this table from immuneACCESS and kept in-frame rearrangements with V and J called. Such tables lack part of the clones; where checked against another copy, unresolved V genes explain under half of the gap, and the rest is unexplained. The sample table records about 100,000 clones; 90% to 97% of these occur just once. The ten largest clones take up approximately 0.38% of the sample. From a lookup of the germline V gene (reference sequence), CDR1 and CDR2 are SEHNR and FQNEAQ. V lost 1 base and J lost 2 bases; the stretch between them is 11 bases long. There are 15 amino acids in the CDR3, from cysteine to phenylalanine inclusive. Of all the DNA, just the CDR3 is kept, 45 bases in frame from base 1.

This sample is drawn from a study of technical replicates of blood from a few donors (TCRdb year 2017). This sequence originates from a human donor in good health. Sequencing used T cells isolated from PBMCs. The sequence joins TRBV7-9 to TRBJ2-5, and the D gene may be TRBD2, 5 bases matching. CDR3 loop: CASSLVRVQQETQYF. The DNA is TGTGCCAGCAGCTTAGTGAGGGTACAACAAGAGACCCAGTACTTC.